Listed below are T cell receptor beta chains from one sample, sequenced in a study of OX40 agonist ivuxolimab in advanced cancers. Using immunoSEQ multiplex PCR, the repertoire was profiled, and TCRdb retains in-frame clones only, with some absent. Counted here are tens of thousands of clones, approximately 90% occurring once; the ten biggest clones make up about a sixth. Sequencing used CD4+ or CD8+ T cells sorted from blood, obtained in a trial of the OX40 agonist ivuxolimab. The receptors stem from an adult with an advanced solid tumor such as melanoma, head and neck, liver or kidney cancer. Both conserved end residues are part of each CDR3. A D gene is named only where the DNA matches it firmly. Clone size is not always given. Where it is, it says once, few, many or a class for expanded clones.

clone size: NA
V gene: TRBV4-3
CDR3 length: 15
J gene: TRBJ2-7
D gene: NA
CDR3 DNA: TGCGCCAGCAGCCAAGACCCGGACGAAACCTACGAGCAGTACTTC
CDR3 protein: CASSQDPDETYEQYF

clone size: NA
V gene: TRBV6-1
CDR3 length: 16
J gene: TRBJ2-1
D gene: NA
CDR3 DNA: TGTGCCAGCAGTGAATGGGGGTCTAACTCCTACAATGAGCAGTTCTTC
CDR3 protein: CASSEWGSNSYNEQFF

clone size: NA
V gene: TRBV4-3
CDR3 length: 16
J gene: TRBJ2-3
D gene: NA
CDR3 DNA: TGCGCCAGCAGCCAATGGGTCTCAGGGCCCACAGATACGCAGTATTTT
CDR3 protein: CASSQWVSGPTDTQYF

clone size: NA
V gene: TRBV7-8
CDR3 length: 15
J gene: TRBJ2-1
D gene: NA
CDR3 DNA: TGTGCCAGCAGCTTAAGTAGCGGACTATACAATGAGCAGTTCTTC
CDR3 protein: CASSLSSGLYNEQFF

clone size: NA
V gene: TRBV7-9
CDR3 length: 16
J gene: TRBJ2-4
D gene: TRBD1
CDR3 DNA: TGTGCCAGCAGCATGGGGACAGGGGGTGCCAAAAACATTCAGTACTTC
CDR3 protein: CASSMGTGGAKNIQYF

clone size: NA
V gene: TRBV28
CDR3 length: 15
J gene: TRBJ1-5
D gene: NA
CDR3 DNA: TGTGCCAGCAGTTTTTTGCTGAATAGCAATCAGCCCCAGCATTTT
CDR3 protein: CASSFLLNSNQPQHF

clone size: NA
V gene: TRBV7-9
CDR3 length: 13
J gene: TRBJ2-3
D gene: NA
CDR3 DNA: TGTGCCAGCAGCTTAACGGGGACAGATACGCAGTATTTT
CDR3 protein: CASSLTGTDTQYF

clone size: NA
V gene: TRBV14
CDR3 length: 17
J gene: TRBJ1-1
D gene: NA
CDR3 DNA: TGTGCCAGCAGCCAAGATACCCCGCCAGGGGTAAACACTGAAGCTTTCTTT
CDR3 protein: CASSQDTPPGVNTEAFF

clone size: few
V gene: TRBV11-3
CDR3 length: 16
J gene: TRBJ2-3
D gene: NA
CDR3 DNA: TGTGCCAGCAGCTTACGGGTCGACGGACGCACAGATACGCAGTATTTT
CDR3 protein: CASSLRVDGRTDTQYF

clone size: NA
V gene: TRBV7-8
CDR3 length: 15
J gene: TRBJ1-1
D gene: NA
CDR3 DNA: TGTGCCAGCAGCTTAGTTCTGGGATCAAACACTGAAGCTTTCTTT
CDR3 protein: CASSLVLGSNTEAFF

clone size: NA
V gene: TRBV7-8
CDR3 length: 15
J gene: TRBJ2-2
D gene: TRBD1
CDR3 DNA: TGTGCCAGCAGCTGGACAGGGGCCGATGCCGGGGAGCTGTTTTTT
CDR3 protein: CASSWTGADAGELFF

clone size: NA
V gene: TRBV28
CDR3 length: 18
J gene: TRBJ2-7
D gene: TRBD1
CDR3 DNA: TGTGCCAGCAGCCTGATTACGCTTGGCCGGGACAGGGACTACGAGCAGTACTTC
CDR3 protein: CASSLITLGRDRDYEQYF

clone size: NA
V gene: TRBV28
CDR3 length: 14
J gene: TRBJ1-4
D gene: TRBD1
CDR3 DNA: TGTGCCAGCAGCCGGACAGGTACTAATGAAAAACTGTTTTTT
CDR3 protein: CASSRTGTNEKLFF

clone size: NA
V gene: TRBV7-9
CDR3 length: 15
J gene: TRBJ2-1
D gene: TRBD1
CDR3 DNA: TGTGCCAGCAGCTTAGCAGACAGGGGGCTGCATGAGCAGTTCTTC
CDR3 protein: CASSLADRGLHEQFF

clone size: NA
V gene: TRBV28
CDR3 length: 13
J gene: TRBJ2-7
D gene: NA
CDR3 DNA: TGTGCCAGCACCTGGGGGAACCGCTACGAGCAGTACTTC
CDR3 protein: CASTWGNRYEQYF

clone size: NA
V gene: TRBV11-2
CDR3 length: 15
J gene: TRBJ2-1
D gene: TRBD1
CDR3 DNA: TGTGCCAGCAGTATACAGGGGGCCTCCTACAATGAGCAGTTCTTC
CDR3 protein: CASSIQGASYNEQFF

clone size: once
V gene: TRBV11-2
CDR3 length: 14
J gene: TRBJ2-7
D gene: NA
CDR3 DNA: TGTGCCAGCAGCTTACCGGATCTCAAGGGCGAGCAGTACTTC
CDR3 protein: CASSLPDLKGEQYF

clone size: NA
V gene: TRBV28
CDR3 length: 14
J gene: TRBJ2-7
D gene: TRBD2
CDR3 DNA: TGTGCCAGCAGTTTGACGGGAGGGTCCTACGAGCAGTACTTC
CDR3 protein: CASSLTGGSYEQYF

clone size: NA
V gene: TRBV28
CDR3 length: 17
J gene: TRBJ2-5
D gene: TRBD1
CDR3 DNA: TGTGCCAGCAGTTCCTTCCCCGTGACAGGGGTCCAAGAGACCCAGTACTTC
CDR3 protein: CASSSFPVTGVQETQYF

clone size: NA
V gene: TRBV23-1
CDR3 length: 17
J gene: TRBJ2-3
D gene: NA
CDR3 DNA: TGCGCCAGCAGTCAATCAAATTTCGAGCGGGCCACAGATACGCAGTATTTT
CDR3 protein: CASSQSNFERATDTQYF

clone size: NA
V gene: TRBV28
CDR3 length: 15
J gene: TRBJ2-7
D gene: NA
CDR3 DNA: TGTGCCAGCAGTTTCACCCGACAGGCCTCCTACGAGCAGTACTTC
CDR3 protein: CASSFTRQASYEQYF

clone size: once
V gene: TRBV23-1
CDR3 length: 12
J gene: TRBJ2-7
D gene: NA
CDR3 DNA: TGCGCCAGCAGTCAATGGGGGGTCGAGCAGTACTTC
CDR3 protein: CASSQWGVEQYF

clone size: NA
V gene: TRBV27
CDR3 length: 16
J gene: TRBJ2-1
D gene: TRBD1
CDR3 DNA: TGTGCCAGCATCGGGTGGGGACAGGGGCTGCACAATGAGCAGTTCTTC
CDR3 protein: CASIGWGQGLHNEQFF

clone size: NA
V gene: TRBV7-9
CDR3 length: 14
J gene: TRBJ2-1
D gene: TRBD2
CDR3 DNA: TGTGCCAGCAGCGGGGGAGGGCCGGCCAATGAGCAGTTCTTC
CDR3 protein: CASSGGGPANEQFF

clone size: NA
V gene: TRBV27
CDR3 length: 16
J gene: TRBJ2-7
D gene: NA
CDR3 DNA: TGTGCCAGCAGTTCATCTACAGGTGCCCTGGCCTACGAGCAGTACTTC
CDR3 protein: CASSSSTGALAYEQYF

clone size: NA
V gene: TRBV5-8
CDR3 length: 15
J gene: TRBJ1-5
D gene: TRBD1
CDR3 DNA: TGTGCCAGCAGCCCTTGGACAGGAGAAGGTCAGCCCCAGCATTTT
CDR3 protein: CASSPWTGEGQPQHF

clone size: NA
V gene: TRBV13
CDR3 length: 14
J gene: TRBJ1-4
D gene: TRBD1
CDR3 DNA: TGTGCCAGCAGCCCCGACAGGGGGCTGGAAAAACTGTTTTTT
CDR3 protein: CASSPDRGLEKLFF